Sequencing of this T cell receptor beta chain was carried out in a study of vaccination and CD4 T cells after COVID-19. Treatment specified: roughly 10-day PBMC culture with coronavirus spike peptide pools or control peptides (ViraFEST assay). The ViraFEST method relied on peptide pools to expand antigen-specific T cells, followed by TCR sequencing. Cultured CD4+ T cells had their DNA profiled by the Oncomine TCR Beta short-read assay. TCRdb recomputed calls from the PCR reads with MiXCR, one row per CDR3 protein. This sample has roughly 12,000 distinct CDR3 sequences; around three fifths occur once, and the top ten carry under 15%. This clonotype was picked up a small number of times. Its antigen is still unknown. V dropped 0 bases and J dropped 1 base, with 5 bases sitting between them. CDR3 length: 14 residues. Looked up from germline, CDR1 is MRHNA and CDR2 is SNTAGT.

This TCR came from a human donor who had recovered from COVID-19. The sequenced sample consisted of CD4+ T cells from blood, cultured in vitro. The chain recombines TRBV6-4 with TRBJ2-3; D call uncertain. This CDR3 is CASSDSTGTDTQYF. CDR3 DNA: TGTGCCAGCAGTGACTCGACGGGCACAGATACGCAGTATTTT.